Following are 27 T cell receptor beta chains from one sample sequenced in a study of blood T cells in healthy people across ages. A second about 6 to 12 cycle PCR used barcoded and J-beta primers. TCRdb re-analysed the 5' RACE reads in MiXCR, keeping a single row per CDR3 protein. Among roughly 1.5 million distinct CDR3 sequences listed, less than 45% were seen once. Sequencing was performed on blood. Receptor source: a woman under 30 in good health.

The sample holds one count of this clonotype. One junction end does not reproduce the germline sequence, and a read error may be involved. The rearrangement uses TRBV12-3 or TRBV12-4 and TRBJ1-3, with D perhaps matching TRBD1 (6 bases). The CDR3 runs to 15 residues. CDR3 coding DNA: TGTGCCAGCAGTTTAGCACCCACGACAGGAAACACCACATATTTT. This gives the protein CASSLAPTTGNTTYF.

The genes are TRBV6-4 and TRBJ2-7; D unclear. The V and J ends lost 3 bases and 7 bases respectively, with 16 bases between them. The CDR3 totals 14 residues. Germline CDR1 reads MRHNA; CDR2 reads SNTAGT. CDR3 nucleotide sequence: TGTGCCAGCAGTGAAGTGTTGGGGTTGGGGGAGCAGTACTTC. Its protein is CASSEVLGLGEQYF.

Comments on this clonotype: A much larger clone lies one base from this, so it may be a read error. The chain has TRBV12-3 or TRBV12-4 and TRBJ1-2, with unresolved D. This CDR3 has 14 residues. Trimming shortened V by 2 bases and J by 4 bases, and 11 bases separated the two germline ends. DNA for the CDR3: TGTGCCAGCAGTTTATATGACGGCGTCTATGGCTACACCTTC. Its protein is CASSLYDGVYGYTF.

This chain uses TRBV13 with TRBJ2-7, with a tentative D call TRBD1 (6 bases). This CDR3 contains 13 residues. Trimming removed 6 bases at V and 8 bases at J, with 17 bases between. CDR1 is PRHDT and CDR2 is FYEKMQ in the germline V gene (reference sequence). CDR3 amino acids: CASRRGTSLQQYF. The CDR3 DNA reads TGTGCCAGCAGACGAGGGACAAGTCTGCAGCAGTACTTC. Combining the CDR3 with reference TRBV13 and TRBJ2-7 gives the whole variable domain AAGVIQSPRHLIKEKRETATLKCYPIPRHDTVYWYQQGPGQDPQFLISFYEKMQSDKGSIPDRFSAQQFSDYHSELNMSSLELGDSALYFCASRRGTSLQQYFGPGTRLTVT.

J is TRBJ2-7 and V is TRBV12-3 or TRBV12-4; D gene unclear. The J call may be mistaken, given a closer DNA end match to TRBJ2-5. The CDR3 spans 11 residues. The CDR3 nucleotides read TGTGCCAGCAGTTCCTACCAGACCCAGTACTTC. Protein sequence: CASSSYQTQYF.

The chain joins TRBV6-5 to TRBJ2-5; possibly TRBD1 for D (6 bases). Gene TRBJ2-7 matches the end of the DNA better, so the J call may be wrong. Germline CDR1 is MNHEY and CDR2 is SVGAGI. This CDR3 is built from 14 residues. This CDR3 is CASSYSDRSSEQYF. DNA of the CDR3: TGTGCCAGCAGTTACTCTGACAGGTCGTCCGAGCAGTACTTC.

The CDR3 DNA sequence: TGTGCCAGCAGCTTCAAATACAGGGATGAAAAACTGTTTTTT. Translation: CASSFKYRDEKLFF. The V call is TRBV7-8, the J call TRBJ1-4; D might be TRBD1 (6 bases). This CDR3 is 14 amino acids long. V was pared by 3 bases and J by 6 bases, with 11 bases between. Germline lookup yields CDR1 SGHVS and CDR2 FQNEAQ. Combining the CDR3 with reference TRBV7-8 and TRBJ1-4 gives the whole variable domain GAGVSQSPRYKVAKRGQDVALRCDPISGHVSLFWYQQALGQGPEFLTYFQNEAQLDKSGLPSDRFFAERPEGSVSTLKIQRTQQEDSAVYLCASSFKYRDEKLFFGSGTQLSVL.

In its sample, this clonotype was seen once. This rearrangement joins TRBV10-3 to TRBJ1-1; tentatively, D is TRBD1 (5 bases). Germline assignment: CDR1 ENHRY and CDR2 SYGVKD. The CDR3 length is 13 residues. The ends were cut back, 6 bases at V and 0 bases at J, with 8 bases in the middle. The CDR3 coding sequence is TGTGCCATCAGCAAAGGGGTGAACACTGAAGCTTTCTTT. This translates into CAISKGVNTEAFF.

This clonotype was seen only a few times. The gene calls are TRBV27 and TRBJ2-4, with D hard to call. V dropped 0 bases and J dropped 0 bases, with 6 bases sitting between them. The CDR3 is 15 amino acids. Per germline, CDR1 MNHEY and CDR2 SMNVEV (reference sequence). CDR3 sequence: CASSLSAIAKNIQYF. The DNA for the CDR3 is TGTGCCAGCAGTTTATCGGCCATAGCCAAAAACATTCAGTACTTC.

This chain uses TRBV6-2 or TRBV6-3 with TRBJ2-5, with D possibly being TRBD1 (5 bases). The assigned J gene may be wrong: the sequence end matches TRBJ2-7 better. This CDR3 is built from 13 residues. The germline gives CDR1 MNHEY, CDR2 SVGEGT. CDR3 region: CASSYDSLDEQYF. The CDR3 DNA reads as TGTGCCAGCAGTTACGACAGCCTTGACGAGCAGTACTTC.

This clonotype was seen more than once but under ten times. The J gene is TRBJ2-7, the V gene TRBV12-5; D not certain. V was cut by 5 bases and J by 2 bases, with 7 bases left in between. CDR1 and CDR2 (germline): LGHNT, FRNRAP. This CDR3 is built from 12 residues. The CDR3 DNA reads as TGTGCTAGTGGTATCATAACCTACGAGCAGTACTTC. Encoded protein: CASGIITYEQYF.

Regarding this clonotype: Compared with germline, one end of the junction differs, possibly owing to a read error. The chain carries TRBV7-9 and TRBJ2-5; weak D call: TRBD2 (5 bases). The CDR3 has 15 residues. Germline lookup yields CDR1 SEHNR and CDR2 FQNEAQ (reference sequence). The CDR3 DNA reads as TGTGCCAGTAGCTTAGCGTCGGTGGAAAAAGAGACCCAGTACTTC. Encoded protein: CASSLASVEKETQYF.

This clonotype was observed a single time. The V call is TRBV7-9, the J call TRBJ1-6; possibly TRBD1 for D (6 bases). Germline V gene sequence: CDR1 SEHNR, CDR2 FQNEAQ (reference sequence). This CDR3 has 15 amino acids. Trimming shortened V by 4 bases and J by 6 bases, and 13 bases separated the two germline ends. The chain's CDR3 is CASSSPTGTNSPLHF. The CDR3 DNA is TGTGCCAGCAGCTCCCCGACAGGAACTAATTCACCCCTCCACTTT.

This clonotype was seen a few times. The J gene is TRBJ1-1, the V gene TRBV7-6, with TRBD1 identical over 7 bases. V trimming: 4 bases; J trimming: 6 bases; junction bases outside the gene matches: 17. This CDR3 contains 17 residues. Germline CDR1 SGHVS, CDR2 FNYEAQ. CDR3 in amino acids: CASSSGQSERPYAEAFF. The CDR3 DNA is TGTGCCAGCAGCTCGGGACAGTCCGAACGGCCTTACGCTGAAGCTTTCTTT.

The chain recombines TRBV7-2 with TRBJ1-1; D gene unclear. Germline loops: CDR1 SGHTA, CDR2 FQGNSA. V gave up 5 bases and J gave up 0 bases, with 7 bases separating them. CDR3 length: 13 residues. Here the CDR3 reads CASSRPLNTEAFF. In DNA form, the CDR3 reads TGTGCCAGCAGCCGACCCCTGAACACTGAAGCTTTCTTT.

The chain couples TRBV20-1 to TRBJ1-5, with a weak D call TRBD1 (6 bases). Germline V gene data show CDR1 as DFQATT and CDR2 as SNEGSKA (reference sequence). With 3 bases removed from V and 4 bases from J, the gap between germline ends came to 16 bases. This CDR3 has 15 residues. CDR3 nucleotide sequence: TGCAGTGCTAGCCATCCAGGGGCCCTGAATCAGCCCCAGCATTTT. Its protein is CSASHPGALNQPQHF.

The genes are TRBV4-3 and TRBJ2-3; D is unclear. The CDR3 is made up of 17 amino acids. CDR1 is LGHNA, CDR2 YSLEER, per germline. Trimming took off 2 bases at V and 3 bases at J, with 18 bases between the two ends. CDR3 DNA: TGCGCCAGCAGCCAAAGGATCGAGCCCAAACCTACAGATACGCAGTATTTT. Its translation is CASSQRIEPKPTDTQYF.

The sample holds many counts of this clonotype. V is TRBV29-1 and J is TRBJ2-7; unclear D gene. Trimming stripped 2 bases from V and 0 bases from J, with 5 bases between. Germline CDR1 and CDR2: SQVTM and ANQGSEA. The CDR3 totals 12 residues. The DNA of the CDR3 is TGCAGCGTTGAAAGCAGCTCCTACGAGCAGTACTTC. It translates to CSVESSSYEQYF.

Only a few counts were recorded for this clonotype. The V gene is TRBV15, the J gene TRBJ1-2; D is unclear. V shed 5 bases and J shed 4 bases, with 17 bases lying between them. The CDR3 is made up of 15 amino acids. Per the germline V gene, CDR1 is LNHNV and CDR2 is YYDKDF (reference sequence). The CDR3 DNA follows: TGTGCCACCAGCGACCAGACGTCTTACCCCTATGGCTACACCTTC. It translates to CATSDQTSYPYGYTF.

This clonotype was recorded at least ten times. This could be a read error, since a much larger clone is one nucleotide away. This chain links TRBV12-3 or TRBV12-4 with TRBJ2-5; 10 positions match TRBD2. This CDR3 is 17 amino acids long. V gave up 2 bases and J gave up 11 bases; unmatched junction bases: 17. DNA of the CDR3: TGTGCCAGCAGTTTACAGTCGCTAGCGGGAGTTGTCAATGAGCAGTACTTC. Protein sequence: CASSLQSLAGVVNEQYF.

The rearrangement joins TRBV11-2 to TRBJ2-7; D may be TRBD2 (6 bases). The germline V and J ends were trimmed by 1 base and 2 bases, with 12 bases remaining between them. CDR1 is SGHAT, CDR2 FQNNGV, per germline. The CDR3 has 15 amino acids. CDR3 region: CASSLGPRGTYEQYF. The CDR3 DNA reads TGTGCCAGCAGCTTAGGGCCCCGGGGGACCTACGAGCAGTACTTC.

The chain combines TRBV7-2 with TRBJ2-1, with unresolved D. From germline, CDR1 is SGHTA and CDR2 FQGNSA. The CDR3 length is 11 residues. V was trimmed by 10 bases and J by 10 bases, leaving 14 bases between them. The DNA for the CDR3 is TGTGCCAATTCCCTGGGTAGAGAGCAGTTCTTC. Translated: CANSLGREQFF.

V usage is TRBV4-3 and J usage is TRBJ2-3; perhaps TRBD1 as D (5 bases). Trimming took off 2 bases at V and 4 bases at J, with 16 bases between the two ends. Germline assignment: CDR1 LGHNA and CDR2 YSLEER. The CDR3 extends over 16 amino acids. The CDR3 here is CASSQPVWGVADTQYF. The CDR3 bases are TGCGCCAGCAGCCAACCGGTCTGGGGCGTGGCAGATACGCAGTATTTT.

Ten or more counts support this clonotype. The DNA of the CDR3 is TGTGCCAGCAGTTACCCCTCGACGGCTACCTACGAGCAGTACTTC. Protein product: CASSYPSTATYEQYF. The V gene is TRBV6-2 or TRBV6-3, the J gene TRBJ2-7; D not certain. The CDR3 totals 15 residues. CDR1 is MNHEY and CDR2 is SVGEGT in the germline V gene. V was clipped by 2 bases and J by 2 bases, with 13 bases between them.

Comment on this clonotype: This sequence may be a read error, since a much larger clone differs from it by one base. This chain connects TRBV6-5 to TRBJ1-2; no firm D call. The CDR3 consists of 12 residues. CDR1 MNHEY and CDR2 SVGAGI come from the germline V gene. The CDR3 protein is CTGYGVGYGYTF. The CDR3 bases are TGTACCGGATACGGGGTTGGCTATGGCTACACCTTC.

With regard to this clonotype: Just one base apart from a much larger clone, this may be a read error. The CDR3 DNA follows: TGCAGTGCCCGGAGGGACCGCGCTAACTATGGCTACACCTTC. It specifies CSARRDRANYGYTF. The V and J genes are TRBV20-1 and TRBJ1-2; the D gene is possibly TRBD1 (5 bases). The CDR3 loop spans 14 amino acids. Germline values: CDR1 DFQATT, CDR2 SNEGSKA (reference sequence). V was pared by 6 bases and J by 0 bases, with 14 bases between.

The chain is built from TRBV29-1 and TRBJ2-1; 13 bases fit TRBD2. V lost 3 bases and J lost 3; bases outside the gene matches: 2. Germline CDR1 SQVTM, CDR2 ANQGSEA. This CDR3 has 15 amino acids. The CDR3 DNA is TGCAGCGTTGAGGGGACTAGCGGGATCTACAATGAGCAGTTCTTC. It specifies CSVEGTSGIYNEQFF.